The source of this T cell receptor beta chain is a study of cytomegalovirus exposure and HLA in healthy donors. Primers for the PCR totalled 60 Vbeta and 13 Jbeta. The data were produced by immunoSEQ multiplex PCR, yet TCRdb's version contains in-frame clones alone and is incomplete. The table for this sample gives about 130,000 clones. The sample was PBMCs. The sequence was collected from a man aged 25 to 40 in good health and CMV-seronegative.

The chain's CDR3 is CASSAGVDNRYEQYF. As DNA, the CDR3 is TGTGCCAGCAGCGCCGGGGTAGACAATCGCTACGAGCAGTACTTC. V gene TRBV5-4 combines with J gene TRBJ2-7, with a weak D call TRBD2 (5 bases). The CDR3 covers 15 residues. Trimming stripped 4 bases from V and 3 bases from J, with 17 bases between. Germline assignment: CDR1 SGHNT and CDR2 YYREEE (reference sequence).